This TCR beta chain was sequenced in a study of blood T cell repertoires in COVID-19. Followed over time, Seattle patients had been enrolled while infection was active. Sequenced by immunoSEQ multiplex PCR; TCRdb stores in-frame clones only, minus some. The data contain just under 350,000 clones, over 80% of them singletons. This clone was recorded once. Germline V gene lookup returns CDR1 SEHNR and CDR2 FQNEAQ (reference sequence). The ends lost 11 bases at V and 3 bases at J; junction bases unmatched: 14. CDR3 length equals 15 residues. V gene TRBV7-9 combines with J gene TRBJ1-1, with TRBD1 matching over 8 bases. The sequence derives from a woman between 45 and 60 years old with COVID-19, enrolled during active disease. The specimen was peripheral blood. CDR3 residues: CACLGQDRDDTEAFF. In nucleotides, the CDR3 is TGTGCCTGCTTGGGGCAGGACAGGGATGACACTGAAGCTTTCTTT. The full variable domain, in which reference TRBV7-9 and TRBJ1-1 provide the parts outside the CDR3, is DTGVSQNPRHKITKRGQNVTFRCDPISEHNRLYWYRQTLGQGPEFLTYFQNEAQLEKSRLLSDRFSAERPKGSFSTLEIQRTEQGDSAMYLCACLGQDRDDTEAFFGQGTRLTVV.